The 18 T cell receptor beta chains reported below all come from one sample, sequenced in a study of blood T cells in healthy people across ages. Through a sample-barcoded 5' primer and a J-beta primer mix, a second PCR was run for roughly 6 to 12 cycles. TCRdb re-derived calls from the 5' RACE reads in MiXCR, one entry per CDR3 protein. The sample carries over 700,000 distinct CDR3 sequences, 25% recorded once. These same data were also listed under a study on T cells of mothers and their children.

What was sequenced was blood. Every receptor here comes from a boy between 5 and 17 years old in good health.

The table lists this clonotype with a few counts. CDR3 amino acids: CASSASTGSRETQYF. The CDR3 region has the DNA TGTGCCAGCAGCGCAAGTACAGGGTCACGGGAGACCCAGTACTTC. The chain employs TRBV7-9 and TRBJ2-5; D perhaps matches TRBD1 (6 bases). Germline lookup yields CDR1 SEHNR and CDR2 FQNEAQ (reference sequence). The CDR3 length is 15 residues. Trimming cost V 5 bases and J 5 bases, with 18 bases left between them.

This clonotype has just a few counts. The V call is TRBV20-1, the J call TRBJ1-2; TRBD1 matches 8 bases. The V segment lost 6 bases and the J segment 4 bases; nucleotides outside the gene matches: 13. The CDR3 consists of 15 residues. From germline, CDR1 is DFQATT and CDR2 SNEGSKA (reference sequence). Here the CDR3 reads CSAPDREMIGYGYTF. In DNA form, the CDR3 reads TGCAGTGCACCGGACAGGGAAATGATCGGCTATGGCTACACCTTC.

This clonotype was detected only once. The junction shows a germline mismatch at one end, possibly a read error. The chain recombines TRBV12-3 or TRBV12-4 with TRBJ2-3; D ambiguous. The CDR3 length is 12 residues. The CDR3 protein is CANSFTEEWQYF. CDR3 in DNA: TGTGCCAACAGTTTTACAGAGGAGTGGCAGTATTTT.

V is TRBV5-5 and J is TRBJ2-7; D could derive from TRBD1 or TRBD2 (5 bases each). From germline, CDR1 is SGHKS and CDR2 YYEKEE (reference sequence). The CDR3 runs to 14 residues. V was shortened by 4 bases and J by 2 bases, with 13 bases between the two germline ends. The CDR3 here is CASSRRDGTYEQYF. The CDR3 DNA is TGTGCCAGCAGCAGACGGGACGGCACCTACGAGCAGTACTTC.

V is TRBV5-1 and J is TRBJ2-7, with D possibly being TRBD1 or TRBD2 (5 bases each). Trimming took off 3 bases at V and 6 bases at J, with 19 bases between the two ends. The CDR3 has 15 amino acids. The germline V gene encodes CDR1 SGHRS and CDR2 YFSETQ. CDR3 in DNA: TGCGCCAGCAGCTGGGGGTTCGGTCTAACGTCCGAGCAGTACTTC. It encodes CASSWGFGLTSEQYF.

This chain uses TRBV6-5 with TRBJ2-2; a possible D gene is TRBD1 (5 bases). V lost 1 base to trimming and J lost 6 bases, with 9 bases between them. The germline V gene has CDR1 MNHEY and CDR2 SVGAGI. The length of the CDR3 is 14 residues. CDR3 DNA sequence: TGTGCCAGCAGTTACTACCGACAGTCCGGGGAGCTGTTTTTT. Translated, it gives CASSYYRQSGELFF.

The V and J genes are TRBV6-2 or TRBV6-3 and TRBJ2-4; TRBD1 matches at 7 bases. This CDR3 spans 14 amino acids. J lost 6 bases, V lost 6 bases, and 8 bases had no gene match. CDR1 is MNHEY, CDR2 SVGEGT, per germline. The CDR3 DNA follows: TGTGCCAGCAGCGAGGGAAACAGGGGAAACATTCAGTACTTC. This encodes CASSEGNRGNIQYF.

For this clonotype: This likely comes from a read error, as the CDR3 has no conserved phenylalanine or tryptophan at its end. The chain recombines TRBV7-9 with TRBJ2-5, with 12 bases lining up with TRBD2. Germline V lookup: CDR1 SEHNR, CDR2 FQNEAQ (reference sequence). Losses at the gene ends were 4 bases for V and 5 bases for J; bases not matched to a gene: 2. This CDR3 spans 14 amino acids. The CDR3 loop reads CASSSGLAGETQYL. The CDR3 DNA is TGTGCCAGCAGCTCGGGACTAGCGGGCGAGACCCAGTACTTG.

The sample holds many counts of this clonotype. The genes are TRBV20-1 and TRBJ2-5; weak D call: TRBD1 (6 bases). Between the trimmed V and J ends, which lost 2 bases and 1 base, there was a span of 11 bases. This CDR3 region has 14 residues. Per germline, CDR1 DFQATT and CDR2 SNEGSKA (reference sequence). The CDR3 sequence: CSARPYRVQETQYF. In nucleotides, the CDR3 is TGCAGTGCTAGACCCTACAGGGTCCAAGAGACCCAGTACTTC.

This clonotype was recorded a few times. The V and J genes are TRBV28 and TRBJ1-2, with D possibly TRBD1 on 5 matching bases. In germline, CDR1 is MDHEN, CDR2 SYDVKM. Trimming took 4 bases from V and 4 from J, leaving 16 bases between them. There are 15 residues in the CDR3. This CDR3 reads CASSSPSWDLYGYTF. CDR3 coding DNA: TGTGCCAGCAGTTCACCCTCATGGGACCTCTATGGCTACACCTTC.

The chain carries TRBV29-1 and TRBJ1-2; D is unresolved. Germline lookup yields CDR1 SQVTM and CDR2 ANQGSEA. Trimming pared 5 bases from V and 4 bases from J, leaving 14 bases between. CDR3 length: 13 amino acids. CDR3 coding DNA: TGCAGCGTTCTCCTCGATTGGGCCTATGGCTACACCTTC. Its translation: CSVLLDWAYGYTF.

To note about this clonotype: One end of the junction varies from germline; a read error may be responsible. V usage is TRBV6-6 and J usage is TRBJ1-6; a possible D gene is TRBD1 (5 bases). Per the germline V gene, CDR1 is MNHNY and CDR2 is SVGAGI (reference sequence). The CDR3 contains 14 residues. The CDR3 DNA is TGTGCCAGCACTTACCGGGACGGAGATTCACCCCTCCACTTT. It specifies CASTYRDGDSPLHF.

This clonotype was recorded a few times. The chain combines TRBV20-1 with TRBJ1-2; no firm D call. The CDR3 is 13 amino acids. Trimming cost V 5 bases and J 3 bases, with 13 bases left between them. The germline V gene has CDR1 DFQATT and CDR2 SNEGSKA (reference sequence). CDR3 in amino acids: CSASRSPYYGYTF. In DNA, the CDR3 is TGCAGTGCTTCCCGCTCCCCCTACTATGGCTACACCTTC.

This clonotype was picked up a small number of times. The chain recombines TRBV27 with TRBJ1-1; no clear D. From germline, CDR1 is MNHEY and CDR2 SMNVEV (reference sequence). This CDR3 is 14 amino acids long. The V end was cut by 3 bases, the J end by 4 bases, with 12 bases between. CDR3 nucleotides: TGTGCCAGCAGTTTCGGGGTTCATGGCACTGAAGCTTTCTTT. Its translation: CASSFGVHGTEAFF.

This clonotype has only a few counts. V and J are TRBV19 and TRBJ2-1; D tentatively fits TRBD1 or TRBD2 (7 bases each). The CDR3 totals 15 residues. V lost 10 bases and J 2 bases, leaving 18 bases between the germline ends. Germline CDR1 is LNHDA and CDR2 is SQIVND (reference sequence). This CDR3 is CAIGRQGGTYNEQFF. In DNA form, the CDR3 reads TGTGCCATCGGACGACAGGGAGGGACCTACAATGAGCAGTTCTTC.

Only a few counts were recorded for this clonotype. The V gene is TRBV4-2, the J gene TRBJ2-1, with D unresolved. The germline gives CDR1 LGHNA, CDR2 YNFKEQ. The CDR3 has 10 amino acids. V lost 4 bases and J 9 bases, leaving 4 bases between the germline ends. The CDR3 nucleotides are TGTGCCAGCAGCCCTCGTGAGCAGTTCTTC. Amino acids: CASSPREQFF.

V usage is TRBV7-2 and J usage is TRBJ2-7; TRBD2 matches 16 bases. Germline V gene lookup returns CDR1 SGHTA and CDR2 FQGNSA. The trim removed 2 bases at V and 5 bases at J, leaving 12 bases unmatched. The length of the CDR3 is 19 residues. The chain's CDR3 is CASSLQAPGLAGGLDEQYF. The CDR3 DNA sequence: TGTGCCAGCAGCTTACAGGCGCCGGGACTAGCGGGGGGGCTCGACGAGCAGTACTTC.

In this sample, this clonotype turned up a few times. The V call is TRBV14, the J call TRBJ1-1; TRBD1 aligns across 8 bases. J lost 8 bases, V lost 4 bases, and 3 bases had no gene match. This CDR3 spans 12 amino acids. Per germline, CDR1 SGHDN and CDR2 FVKESK. DNA for the CDR3: TGTGCCAGCAGCCCCTGGACAGGGGAAGCTTTCTTT. It translates to CASSPWTGEAFF. Variable domain in full (rest from reference TRBV14 and TRBJ1-1): EAGVTQFPSHSVIEKGQTVTLRCDPISGHDNLYWYRRVMGKEIKFLLHFVKESKQDESGMPNNRFLAERTGGTYSTLKVQPAELEDSGVYFCASSPWTGEAFFGQGTRLTVV.